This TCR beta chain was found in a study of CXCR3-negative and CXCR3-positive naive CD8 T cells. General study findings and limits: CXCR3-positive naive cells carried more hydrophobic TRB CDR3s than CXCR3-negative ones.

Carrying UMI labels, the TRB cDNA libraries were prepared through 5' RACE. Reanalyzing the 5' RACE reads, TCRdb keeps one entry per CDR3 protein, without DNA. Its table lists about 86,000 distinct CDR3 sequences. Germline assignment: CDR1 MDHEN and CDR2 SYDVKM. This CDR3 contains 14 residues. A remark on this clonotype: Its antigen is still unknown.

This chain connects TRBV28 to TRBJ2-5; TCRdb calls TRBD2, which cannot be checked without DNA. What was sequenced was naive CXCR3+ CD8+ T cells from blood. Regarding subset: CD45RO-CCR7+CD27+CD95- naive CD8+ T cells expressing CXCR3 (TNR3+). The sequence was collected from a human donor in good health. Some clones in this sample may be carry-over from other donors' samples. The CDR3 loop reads CASSSHRERKTQYF.